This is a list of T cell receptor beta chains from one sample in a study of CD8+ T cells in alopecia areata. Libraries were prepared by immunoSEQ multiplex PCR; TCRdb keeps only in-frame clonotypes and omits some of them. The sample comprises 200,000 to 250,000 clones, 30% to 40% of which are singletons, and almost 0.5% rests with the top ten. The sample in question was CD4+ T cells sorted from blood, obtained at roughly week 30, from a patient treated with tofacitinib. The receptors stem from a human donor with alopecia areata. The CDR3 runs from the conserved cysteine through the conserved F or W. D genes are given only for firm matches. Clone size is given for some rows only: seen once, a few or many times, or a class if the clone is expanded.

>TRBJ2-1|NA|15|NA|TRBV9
TGTGCCAGCAGCGGGGACTCGGGCTCCTACAATGAGCAGTTCTTC
CASSGDSGSYNEQFF
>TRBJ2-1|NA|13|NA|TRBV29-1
TGCAGCGCCCTTGGGTCCGGGTTCAATGAGCAGTTCTTC
CSALGSGFNEQFF
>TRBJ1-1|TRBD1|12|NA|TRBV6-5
TGTGCCAGTCATAGGGGGCGCGGTGAAGCTTTCTTT
CASHRGRGEAFF
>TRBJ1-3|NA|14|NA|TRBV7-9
TGTGCCAGCAGCCCAGACCGCTCTGGAAACACCATATATTTT
CASSPDRSGNTIYF
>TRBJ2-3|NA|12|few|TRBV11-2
TGTGCCAGCAGCTCTACAGGTGATACGCAGTATTTT
CASSSTGDTQYF
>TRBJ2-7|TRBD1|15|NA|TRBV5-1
TGCGCCAGCAGCTTGGAGGGGGCTCTTTCCTACGAGCAGTACTTC
CASSLEGALSYEQYF
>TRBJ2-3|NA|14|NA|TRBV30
TGTGCCTGGAGTTCTGTGGGGGCTGGAGATACGCAGTATTTT
CAWSSVGAGDTQYF
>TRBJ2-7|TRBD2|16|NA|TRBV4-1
TGCGCCAGCAGCCAAGCCCCAGCGGGAGGGTCCTACGAGCAGTACTTC
CASSQAPAGGSYEQYF
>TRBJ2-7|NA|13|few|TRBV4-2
TGTGCCAGCAGCCAAGATTGGAGTACCGAGCAGTACTTC
CASSQDWSTEQYF
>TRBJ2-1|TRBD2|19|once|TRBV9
TGTGCCAGCAGCCCCCGATTTGAGGGACTATTCCCCCCCAACAATGAGCAGTTCTTC
CASSPRFEGLFPPNNEQFF
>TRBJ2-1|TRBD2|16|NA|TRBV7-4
TGTGCCAGCAGCTTAAGGTTTAGCGGGACATACAATGAGCAGTTCTTC
CASSLRFSGTYNEQFF
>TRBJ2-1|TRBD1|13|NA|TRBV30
TGTGCCTCCCGACAGGGCCCCTACAATGAGCAGTTCTTC
CASRQGPYNEQFF
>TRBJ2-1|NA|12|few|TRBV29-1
TGCAGCGTTGACGCTAGCTACAATGAGCAGTTCTTC
CSVDASYNEQFF
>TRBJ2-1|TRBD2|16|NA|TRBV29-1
TGCAGCGTTGATCGGCCAGCGGGGAGTAGCTACAATGAGCAGTTCTTC
CSVDRPAGSSYNEQFF
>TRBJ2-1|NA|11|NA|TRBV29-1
TGCAGCGTCGTGACAGAGGTTGAGCAGTTCTTC
CSVVTEVEQFF
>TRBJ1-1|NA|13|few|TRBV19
TGTGCCAGTAATGGCCAGCCAAACACTGAAGCTTTCTTT
CASNGQPNTEAFF